These 9 T cell receptor beta chains came from one sample sequenced in a study of identical twins. Each CDR3 protein is one row after TCRdb ran MiXCR on the 5' RACE reads. The table lists about 660,000 distinct CDR3 sequences, 8.5% to 9% of them singletons. The sample was also linked to a second study, of yellow fever vaccine responses in identical twins.

The sequenced sample was PBMCs. Every receptor here comes from a woman aged 18-35 years in good health.

This clonotype was observed at least ten times. The chain carries TRBV5-1 and TRBJ2-3; weak D call: TRBD1 (6 bases). Germline-derived CDR1 and CDR2 are SGHRS and YFSETQ. The CDR3 is made up of 22 amino acids. V lost 0 bases and J lost 0, with 29 bases in between. The chain's CDR3 is CASSLESRTPGQSLPSTDTQYF. The CDR3 DNA is TGCGCCAGCAGCTTGGAGTCGAGGACCCCAGGACAGAGCCTTCCTAGCACAGATACGCAGTATTTT.

The chain combines TRBV7-9 with TRBJ1-1; no reliable D call. Trimming pared 5 bases from V and 4 bases from J, leaving 11 bases between. Germline V gene lookup returns CDR1 SEHNR and CDR2 FQNEAQ (reference sequence). This CDR3 is 13 amino acids long. The CDR3 DNA sequence: TGTGCCAGCAGCCAATTCGGGAGCACTGAAGCTTTCTTT. It encodes CASSQFGSTEAFF. Combining the CDR3 with reference TRBV7-9 and TRBJ1-1 gives the whole variable domain DTGVSQNPRHKITKRGQNVTFRCDPISEHNRLYWYRQTLGQGPEFLTYFQNEAQLEKSRLLSDRFSAERPKGSFSTLEIQRTEQGDSAMYLCASSQFGSTEAFFGQGTRLTVV.

This clonotype was picked up one time. Germline is not matched at one junction end, which may reflect a read error. V usage is TRBV14 and J usage is TRBJ2-1; TRBD2 agrees at 12 bases. Germline V lookup: CDR1 SGHDN, CDR2 FVKESK. The CDR3 is 15 residues long. The CDR3 bases are TGTGCCAGCAGCCAACTAGCGGGGGGGAACAATGAGCAGCTCTTC. This encodes CASSQLAGGNNEQLF.

This clonotype was counted between two and nine times. This rearrangement joins TRBV7-2 to TRBJ2-3; D is ambiguous. Germline CDR1 reads SGHTA; CDR2 reads FQGNSA. The CDR3 consists of 13 residues. V was trimmed by 2 bases and J by 4 bases, leaving 7 bases between them. CDR3 DNA: TGTGCCAGCAGCTTACTAGTGTCAGATACGCAGTATTTT. Protein product: CASSLLVSDTQYF.

J is TRBJ2-1 and V is TRBV15; D remains unclear. Germline V gene data show CDR1 as LNHNV and CDR2 as YYDKDF (reference sequence). V lost 1 base to trimming and J lost 5 bases, with 9 bases between them. The length of the CDR3 is 14 residues. The CDR3 DNA reads TGTGCCACCAGCAGAGGGGCCGCAGACAATGAGCAGTTCTTC. As protein: CATSRGAADNEQFF.

This clonotype was observed at least ten times. V gene TRBV4-3 combines with J gene TRBJ2-7, with 9 bases matching TRBD1. Trimming took 2 bases from V and 5 from J; bases not matched to a gene: 7. The CDR3 totals 15 residues. The V gene's germline CDR1 is LGHNA and CDR2 YSLEER. CDR3 sequence: CASSQTTGGRDEQYF. Written as DNA, the CDR3 is TGCGCCAGCAGCCAAACGACAGGGGGTAGGGACGAGCAGTACTTC.

In this sample, this clonotype turned up a few times. The chain joins TRBV5-1 to TRBJ2-5; 8 bases fit TRBD2. With 4 bases clipped from V and 4 bases from J, the junction kept 3 bases outside the gene matches. The CDR3 has 13 residues. The V gene's germline CDR1 is SGHRS and CDR2 YFSETQ. The CDR3 loop reads CASSIAGSETQYF. As DNA, the CDR3 is TGCGCCAGCAGCATAGCGGGGTCAGAGACCCAGTACTTC. The entire variable domain, with the rest obtained from reference TRBV5-1 and TRBJ2-5, is as follows: KAGVTQTPRYLIKTRGQQVTLSCSPISGHRSVSWYQQTPGQGLQFLFEYFSETQRNKGNFPGRFSGRQFSNSRSEMNVSTLELGDSALYLCASSIAGSETQYFGPGTRLLVL.

This clonotype was detected only a few times. The chain couples TRBV18 to TRBJ2-5; a possible D gene is TRBD2 (6 bases). The CDR3 runs to 15 residues. V lost 6 bases and J lost 2, with 16 bases in between. Germline CDR1 is KGHSH and CDR2 is LQKENI. CDR3 amino acids: CASSRRDGRQETQYF. The DNA for the CDR3 is TGTGCCAGCTCCCGGCGGGATGGGCGTCAAGAGACCCAGTACTTC.

The chain combines TRBV3-1 with TRBJ2-3; tentatively, D is TRBD2 (5 bases). This CDR3 has 16 amino acids. The V end was cut by 3 bases, the J end by 1 base, with 14 bases between. Germline-derived CDR1 and CDR2 are LGHDT and YNNKEL (reference sequence). The CDR3 reads CASSQVARVRTDTQYF. The CDR3 DNA sequence: TGTGCCAGCAGCCAGGTAGCGAGAGTTCGCACAGATACGCAGTATTTT.